This is a list of T cell receptor beta chains from one sample in a study of metastatic and nonmetastatic thyroid tumors. TCRdb re-analyzed the PCR reads using MiXCR. This table holds 30,000 or so clones, 25% to 30% found once. The sequenced sample was blood. Receptors were obtained from a female donor with papillary thyroid cancer or a benign thyroid nodule (not recorded which). Some clones in this sample may be carry-over from other donors' samples. Each CDR3 is given with its conserved first and last residue. D genes are given only for firm matches.

cdr3_length d_call j_call v_call cdr3_aa
14 . TRBJ1-5 TRBV7-2 CASSLLGERQPQDF
17 TRBD1 TRBJ1-4 TRBV28 CASSLRGTGGVNEKLFF
18 TRBD1 TRBJ1-5 TRBV6-1 CASMNTGGCGTSNQPQHF
14 . TRBJ2-2 TRBV20-1 CSASQPCGGGELFF
14 . TRBJ2-5 TRBV11-1 CASRLSPTGETKYF
14 . TRBJ2-5 TRBV20-1 CSARDGEVLETQYF
16 TRBD1 TRBJ1-4 TRBV14 CASSQQPGQGNEKLFF
11 . TRBJ2-3 TRBV24-1 CATSLADTQYF
14 . TRBJ2-7 TRBV14 CASSQDLSAVEQYF
17 TRBD2 TRBJ2-1 TRBV4-1 CASSQDLPSGIRDEQFF
16 . TRBJ2-7 TRBV10-2 CASSEFGWRGSYEQYF
14 TRBD1 TRBJ2-3 TRBV12-3/TRBV12-4 CASITGASTDTQYF
13 . TRBJ2-2 TRBV20-1 CSGAEMNTGELFF
18 . TRBJ2-3 TRBV2 CASSEDAGPGASTDTQYF
12 TRBD2 TRBJ2-5 TRBV24-1 CASSGSGETQYF
14 TRBD1 TRBJ1-1 TRBV6-1 CASRKQGMNTEAFF
13 . TRBJ1-3 TRBV6-1 CASAGHSGNTIYF
13 . TRBJ1-5 TRBV3-1 CASSRRDNQPQHF
12 . TRBJ2-7 TRBV19 CASSALGDEQYF
13 TRBD2 TRBJ2-1 TRBV30 CAWSKSSGSQQFF
19 TRBD2 TRBJ2-3 TRBV24-1 CATSDWISGRCLSTDTQYF
11 . TRBJ2-3 TRBV19 CASSIEDTQYF
14 . TRBJ2-1 TRBV7-9 CASSLAETFNEQFF
15 TRBD2 TRBJ2-3 TRBV10-1 CASSEGLADTDTQYF
15 . TRBJ2-6 TRBV6-1 CASTSDLSGANVLTF
15 . TRBJ1-4 TRBV2 CASSEALRAGEKLFF
11 . TRBJ2-7 TRBV2 CASSGAYEQYF
13 . TRBJ1-2 TRBV5-4 CASSLDPTSGYTF
15 TRBD2 TRBJ2-7 TRBV12-3/TRBV12-4 CASSLATSGSYEQYF
16 . TRBJ2-1 TRBV6-6 CASSSLGVDDYNEQFF
16 . TRBJ1-6 TRBV6-2/TRBV6-3 CASSYSQPTHNSPLHF
14 TRBD1 TRBJ2-1 TRBV27 CASSTPGQYHEQFF
13 . TRBJ2-7 TRBV19 CASRRSGEDEQYF
15 TRBD2 TRBJ2-3 TRBV6-2/TRBV6-3 CASSNGLADTDTQYF
16 TRBD2 TRBJ2-3 TRBV13 CASSREKREPTDTQYF
13 . TRBJ2-7 TRBV9 CASSVVLGGEQYF
14 . TRBJ1-2 TRBV19 CASSPPGLSYGYTF
15 . TRBJ2-3 TRBV20-1 CSAPPGTRGTDTQYF
17 . TRBJ2-5 TRBV7-9 CASSLGNAFGLEETQYF